The rows below give T cell receptor beta chains drawn from one sample of a study of cytomegalovirus exposure and HLA in healthy donors. Here immunoSEQ multiplex PCR was the method, and the copy in TCRdb shows in-frame clones only, minus some. The sample shows about 92,000 clones, 80% of them seen only once. Sequencing was carried out using PBMCs. The receptors come from a young man in good health and CMV-seronegative. Each CDR3 is given with its conserved first and last residue. A D gene is named only where the DNA matches it firmly. A clone size is listed for some rows: how often the clone was seen (once, few, many), or a class if it is expanded.

>TRBD1|TRBJ1-2|TRBV7-9|.
CASSWLTGESSYGYTF
TGTGCCAGCAGCTGGCTTACAGGGGAGAGCTCCTATGGCTACACCTTC
>.|TRBJ2-5|TRBV7-9|.
CASSLLSGVGETQYF
TGTGCCAGCAGCTTACTTTCGGGGGTGGGGGAGACCCAGTACTTC
>.|TRBJ1-2|TRBV7-9|.
CSSRSHGQINYGYTF
TGTTCCAGCAGATCCCATGGGCAGATTAACTATGGCTACACCTTC
>.|TRBJ1-2|TRBV19|.
CASSLGQVFYGYTF
TGTGCCAGTAGCCTGGGACAAGTCTTCTATGGCTACACCTTC
>TRBD2|TRBJ2-1|TRBV4-1|.
CASSQVGRAAYNEQFF
TGCGCCAGCAGCCAAGTTGGGAGGGCGGCCTACAATGAGCAGTTCTTC
>.|TRBJ1-1|TRBV5-1|.
CAGSLGDTLNTEAFF
TGCGCCGGCAGCTTGGGGGACACTTTGAACACTGAAGCTTTCTTT
>TRBD2|TRBJ2-5|TRBV4-2|.
CASSQETSGHQETQYF
TGTGCCAGCAGCCAAGAGACTAGCGGACACCAAGAGACCCAGTACTTC
>TRBD1|TRBJ1-5|TRBV9|.
CASSRTGSGNQPQHF
TGTGCCAGCAGCCGGACAGGGTCGGGTAATCAGCCCCAGCATTTT
>TRBD1|TRBJ2-3|TRBV9|few
CASSDRQGGTDTQYF
TGTGCCAGCAGCGATCGACAGGGGGGCACAGATACGCAGTATTTT
>.|TRBJ2-7|TRBV2|.
CASSEAVEEYF
TGTGCCAGCAGTGAGGCGGTGGAGGAGTACTTC
>.|TRBJ2-7|TRBV6-1|.
CASSAGAISSYEQYF
TGTGCCAGCAGCGCAGGGGCAATCTCCTCCTACGAGCAGTACTTC
>.|TRBJ1-1|TRBV18|.
CASSRYEGTEAFF
TGTGCCAGCTCACGATACGAGGGAACTGAAGCTTTCTTT
>.|TRBJ1-2|TRBV6-1|.
CASSEAPGIGYTF
TGTGCCAGCAGTGAAGCGCCCGGGATTGGCTACACCTTC
>.|TRBJ2-3|TRBV28|.
CASSFLPGGTDTQYF
TGTGCCAGCAGTTTTTTACCCGGTGGCACAGATACGCAGTATTTT
>.|TRBJ1-4|TRBV7-9|.
CASSWGGPATNEKLFF
TGTGCCAGCAGCTGGGGGGGCCCTGCAACTAATGAAAAACTGTTTTTT
>.|TRBJ2-3|TRBV5-4|few
CASSRSTDTQYF
TGTGCCAGCAGCCGGAGCACAGATACGCAGTATTTT
>TRBD2|TRBJ2-5|TRBV2|.
CAGSPLRAGSTQETQYF
TGTGCCGGCAGCCCTCTCCGAGCGGGGTCGACCCAAGAGACCCAGTACTTC
>TRBD1|TRBJ2-4|TRBV6-1|.
CASRLDRANGIQYF
TGTGCCAGCAGATTGGACAGGGCGAACGGCATTCAGTACTTC
>TRBD2|TRBJ2-7|TRBV2|.
CASSELRTSGSYEQYF
TGTGCCAGCAGTGAATTACGGACTAGCGGATCCTACGAGCAGTACTTC
>.|TRBJ2-7|TRBV11-2|.
CASSLGHSSYEQYF
TGTGCCAGCAGCCTGGGACACTCTTCCTACGAGCAGTACTTC
>TRBD1|TRBJ1-2|TRBV6-1|once
CASIFRGLEGYTF
TGTGCCAGCATCTTCAGGGGGCTGGAGGGCTACACCTTC
>TRBD1|TRBJ1-5|TRBV2|.
CASRDMTGPGGPQHF
TGTGCCAGCAGGGATATGACAGGGCCGGGTGGGCCCCAGCATTTT
>.|TRBJ2-6|TRBV30|.
CAWSLPGLLLSGANVLTF
TGTGCCTGGAGTCTTCCGGGACTCCTTCTCTCTGGGGCCAACGTCCTGACTTTC
>.|TRBJ2-3|TRBV5-1|.
CASSLELTGVDTQYF
TGCGCCAGCAGCTTGGAGCTCACCGGGGTAGATACGCAGTATTTT
>.|TRBJ1-4|TRBV18|.
CASSPQGSTNEKLFF
TGTGCCAGCTCACCTCAGGGTTCAACTAATGAAAAACTGTTTTTT
>TRBD2|TRBJ2-1|TRBV7-3|.
CASSYGLAGDEQFF
TGTGCCAGCAGCTACGGACTGGCGGGGGATGAGCAGTTCTTC
>TRBD2|TRBJ2-2|TRBV5-6|few
CASSPGGAHTGELFF
TGTGCCAGCAGCCCCGGGGGGGCGCACACCGGGGAGCTGTTTTTT
>.|TRBJ1-5|TRBV5-6|few
CASSLHGGNQPQHF
TGTGCCAGCAGTCTGCATGGCGGGAATCAGCCCCAGCATTTT